These 7 T cell receptor beta chains came from one sample sequenced in a study of T cell responses to AZD1222 COVID-19 vaccine. Some clones are missing from TCRdb's copy, which holds only in-frame ones; the method was immunoSEQ multiplex PCR. In the table there are roughly 91,000 clones, roughly 87% of which are singletons. The starting material was peripheral blood, obtained on day 0 of AZD1222 vaccination. The receptors derive from an adult in good health.

The chain combines TRBV12-3 or TRBV12-4 with TRBJ1-2; no definite D call. V lost 2 bases to trimming and J lost 2 bases, with 6 bases between them. This CDR3 is 13 amino acids long. CDR3 DNA: TGTGCCAGCAGTTTACCGGGAAACTATGGCTACACCTTC. Translation: CASSLPGNYGYTF.

On this clone itself: Compared with germline, one end of the junction differs, possibly owing to a read error. V gene TRBV7-7 combines with J gene TRBJ2-5; possible D gene TRBD2, 6 bases. The CDR3 is made up of 14 amino acids. Germline CDR1 and CDR2: SSHAT and FNYEAQ (reference sequence). The CDR3: CASSLAVTGWTQYF. The CDR3 coding sequence is TGTGCTAGCAGCTTAGCGGTGACCGGGTGGACCCAGTACTTC.

This rearrangement joins TRBV24-1 to TRBJ1-1; D possibly corresponds to TRBD1 (5 bases). The CDR3 is 17 residues long. Germline CDR1 is KGHDR and CDR2 is SFDVKD. V lost 7 bases to trimming and J lost 1 base, with 21 bases between them. CDR3 sequence (DNA): TGTGCCACCAGGGTATATCGGACGGGACCGAAGAACACTGAAGCTTTCTTT. As protein: CATRVYRTGPKNTEAFF.

In DNA, the CDR3 is TGTGCCAGCAGCTCCCCGACCCACAATGAGCAGTTCTTC. It specifies CASSSPTHNEQFF. The chain recombines TRBV7-9 with TRBJ2-1; D gene uncertain. The germline V gene encodes CDR1 SEHNR and CDR2 FQNEAQ (reference sequence). The CDR3 runs 13 residues. The V end lost 4 bases, the J end lost 5 bases, and 9 bases lay between the germline ends. Variable domain in full (rest from reference TRBV7-9 and TRBJ2-1): DTGVSQNPRHKITKRGQNVTFRCDPISEHNRLYWYRQTLGQGPEFLTYFQNEAQLEKSRLLSDRFSAERPKGSFSTLEIQRTEQGDSAMYLCASSSPTHNEQFFGPGTRLTVL.

The chain joins TRBV12-3 or TRBV12-4 to TRBJ1-6; D gene unclear. The length of the CDR3 is 13 residues. V dropped 3 bases and J dropped 7 bases, with 7 bases sitting between them. The CDR3 region has the DNA TGTGCCAGCAGTTTGGGCAGGAATTCACCCCTCCACTTT. It encodes CASSLGRNSPLHF.

This clone was detected a few times. The J gene is TRBJ1-1, the V gene TRBV7-9; perhaps TRBD1 as D (5 bases). Germline CDR1 reads SEHNR; CDR2 reads FQNEAQ (reference sequence). V was pared by 2 bases and J by 1 base, with 11 bases between. The CDR3 spans 15 residues. The CDR3 sequence is CASSLLGLRNTEAFF. DNA for the CDR3: TGTGCCAGCAGCTTATTGGGACTCAGGAACACTGAAGCTTTCTTT.

The rearrangement uses TRBV5-4 and TRBJ1-2; D call uncertain. V was shortened by 0 bases and J by 4 bases, with 7 bases between the two germline ends. Per germline, CDR1 SGHNT and CDR2 YYREEE (reference sequence). The length of the CDR3 is 13 residues. CDR3: CASSLVSVYGYTF. Written as DNA, the CDR3 is TGTGCCAGCAGCTTGGTGTCAGTCTATGGCTACACCTTC. Drawing the rest from reference TRBV5-4 and TRBJ1-2, the complete variable domain is ETGVTQSPTHLIKTRGQQVTLRCSSQSGHNTVSWYQQALGQGPQFIFQYYREEENGRGNFPPRFSGLQFPNYSSELNVNALELDDSALYLCASSLVSVYGYTFGSGTRLTVV.